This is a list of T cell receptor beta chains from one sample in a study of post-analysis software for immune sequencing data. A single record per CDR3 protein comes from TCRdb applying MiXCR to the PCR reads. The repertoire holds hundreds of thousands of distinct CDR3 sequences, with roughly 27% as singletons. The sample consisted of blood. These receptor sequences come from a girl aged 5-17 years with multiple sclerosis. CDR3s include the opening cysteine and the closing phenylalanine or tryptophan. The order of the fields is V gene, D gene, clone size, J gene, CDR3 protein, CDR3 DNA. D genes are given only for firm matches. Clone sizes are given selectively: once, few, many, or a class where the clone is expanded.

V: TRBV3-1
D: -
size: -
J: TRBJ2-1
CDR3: CASSQTGTYHNEQFF
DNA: TGTGCCAGCAGCCAAACCGGGACTTACCACAATGAGCAGTTCTTC

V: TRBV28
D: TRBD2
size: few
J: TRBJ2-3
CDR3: CASNQALAGGPTDTQYF
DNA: TGTGCCAGCAATCAGGCCCTGGCGGGAGGGCCCACAGATACGCAGTATTTT

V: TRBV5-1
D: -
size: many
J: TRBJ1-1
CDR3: CASSPGGANTEAFF
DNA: TGCGCCAGCAGCCCCGGAGGAGCGAACACTGAAGCTTTCTTT

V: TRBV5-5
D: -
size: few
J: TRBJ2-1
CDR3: CASSPRGEGEGSSYNEQFF
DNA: TGTGCCAGCAGCCCCCGTGGTGAGGGAGAGGGGAGCTCCTACAATGAGCAGTTCTTC

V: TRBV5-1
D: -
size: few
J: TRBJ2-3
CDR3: CASSAQGRLRTDTQYF
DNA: TGCGCCAGCAGCGCTCAGGGGAGGCTTCGCACAGATACGCAGTATTTT

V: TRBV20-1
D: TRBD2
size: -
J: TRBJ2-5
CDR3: CSATIAGGHQETQYF
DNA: TGCAGTGCCACGATAGCGGGGGGGCACCAAGAGACCCAGTACTTC

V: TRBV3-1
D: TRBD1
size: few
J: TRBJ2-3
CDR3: CASSPMRTGADTQYF
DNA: TGTGCCAGCAGCCCAATGAGGACAGGGGCAGATACGCAGTATTTT

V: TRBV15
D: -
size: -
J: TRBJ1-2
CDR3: CATSNTGNYGYTF
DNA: TGTGCCACCAGCAATACAGGGAACTATGGCTACACCTTC

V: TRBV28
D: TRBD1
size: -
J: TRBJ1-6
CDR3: CASSEGGQGENSPLHF
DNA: TGTGCCAGCAGCGAGGGGGGACAGGGGGAGAATTCACCCCTCCACTTT

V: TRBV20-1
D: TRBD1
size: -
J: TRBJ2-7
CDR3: CSARGRSTGGYEQYF
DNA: TGCAGTGCTAGAGGGCGGTCGACAGGGGGCTACGAGCAGTACTTC

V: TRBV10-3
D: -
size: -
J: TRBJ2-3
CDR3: CAISPWVDSSTDAQYF
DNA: TGTGCCATCAGCCCGTGGGTTGACAGTAGCACAGATGCGCAGTATTTT

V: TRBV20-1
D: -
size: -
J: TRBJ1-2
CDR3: CSASGTLNYGYTF
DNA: TGCAGTGCCAGTGGCACCCTGAACTATGGCTACACCTTC

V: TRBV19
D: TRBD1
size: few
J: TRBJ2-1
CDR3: CASSYDRDHEQFF
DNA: TGTGCCAGTAGTTATGACAGGGACCATGAGCAGTTCTTC

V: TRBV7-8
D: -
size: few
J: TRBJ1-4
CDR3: CASSSRTHEKLFF
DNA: TGTGCCAGCAGCTCCCGGACACACGAAAAACTGTTTTTT

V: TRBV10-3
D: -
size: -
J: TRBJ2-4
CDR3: CAISGSLDRSKNIQYF
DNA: TGTGCCATCAGTGGATCATTAGACAGGTCCAAAAACATTCAGTACTTC

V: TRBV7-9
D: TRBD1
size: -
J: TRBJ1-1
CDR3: CASSHLTGGATEAFF
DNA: TGTGCCAGCAGCCACCTGACAGGGGGCGCGACTGAAGCTTTCTTT

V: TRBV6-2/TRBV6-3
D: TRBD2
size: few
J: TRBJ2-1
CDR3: CASSYSPSGRGYNEQFF
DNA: TGTGCCAGCAGTTACTCGCCTAGCGGGAGGGGATACAATGAGCAGTTCTTC

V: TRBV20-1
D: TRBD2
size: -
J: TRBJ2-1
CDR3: CSARPTSGIGNEQFF
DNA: TGCAGTGCTAGACCCACTAGCGGGATAGGGAATGAGCAGTTCTTC

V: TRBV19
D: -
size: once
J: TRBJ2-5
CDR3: CASSINTILQETQYF
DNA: TGTGCCAGTAGTATTAACACGATCCTCCAAGAGACCCAGTACTTC

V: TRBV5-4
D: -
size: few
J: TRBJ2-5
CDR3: CASRSAVTETQYF
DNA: TGTGCCAGCAGATCTGCCGTTACGGAGACCCAGTACTTC

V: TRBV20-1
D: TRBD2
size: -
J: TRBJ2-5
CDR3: CSASKSAGEWETQYF
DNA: TGCAGTGCTAGCAAGTCAGCGGGAGAATGGGAGACCCAGTACTTC

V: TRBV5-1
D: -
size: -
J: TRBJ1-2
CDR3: CASSLQGAHYGYTF
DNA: TGCGCCAGCAGCTTGCAGGGAGCACACTATGGCTACACCTTC

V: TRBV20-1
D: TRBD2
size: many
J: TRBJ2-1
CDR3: CSASGTSSYNEQFF
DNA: TGCAGTGCTTCCGGGACTAGCTCCTACAATGAGCAGTTCTTC

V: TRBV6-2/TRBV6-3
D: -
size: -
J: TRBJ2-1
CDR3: CASMEVNEQFF
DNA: TGTGCCAGCATGGAGGTCAATGAGCAGTTCTTC

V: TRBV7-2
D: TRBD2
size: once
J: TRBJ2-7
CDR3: CVSSLGTSGTLYEQYF
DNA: TGTGTCAGCAGCTTAGGGACTAGCGGGACCCTCTACGAGCAGTACTTC

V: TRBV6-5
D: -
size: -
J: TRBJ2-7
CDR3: CASSYSPEVAGQPEQYF
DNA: TGTGCCAGCAGTTATTCCCCGGAGGTAGCGGGACAGCCCGAGCAGTACTTC

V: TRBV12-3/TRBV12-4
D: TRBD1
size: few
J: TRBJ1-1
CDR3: CASSLSRLGQGAAEAFF
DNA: TGTGCCAGCAGTTTAAGTCGTTTGGGACAGGGGGCCGCTGAAGCTTTCTTT

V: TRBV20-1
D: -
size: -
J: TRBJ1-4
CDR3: CSATIDSNEKLFF
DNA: TGCAGTGCTACCATTGACAGTAATGAAAAACTGTTTTTT

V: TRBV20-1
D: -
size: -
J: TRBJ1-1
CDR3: CSASFGPTEAFF
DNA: TGCAGTGCTAGTTTCGGCCCCACTGAAGCTTTCTTT

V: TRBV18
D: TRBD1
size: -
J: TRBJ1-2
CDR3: CASSPQETGAGYTF
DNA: TGTGCCAGCTCACCACAGGAGACAGGGGCTGGCTACACCTTC

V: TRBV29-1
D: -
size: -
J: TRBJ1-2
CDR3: CSALSNNYGYTF
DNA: TGCAGCGCCTTATCCAACAACTATGGCTACACCTTC

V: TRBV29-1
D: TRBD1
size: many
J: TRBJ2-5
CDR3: CSGRTGQETQYF
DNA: TGCAGCGGGCGGACAGGGCAAGAGACCCAGTACTTC

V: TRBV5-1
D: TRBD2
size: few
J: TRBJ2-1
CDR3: CASSLGVAGVGEQFF
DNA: TGCGCCAGCAGCTTGGGGGTAGCGGGAGTCGGTGAGCAGTTCTTC

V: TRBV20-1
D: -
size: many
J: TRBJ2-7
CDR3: CSARSWTYEQYF
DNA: TGCAGTGCTAGATCCTGGACCTACGAGCAGTACTTC

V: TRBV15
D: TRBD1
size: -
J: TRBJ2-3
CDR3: CATSIGQESTDTQYF
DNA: TGTGCCACCAGTATAGGACAGGAGAGCACAGATACGCAGTATTTT

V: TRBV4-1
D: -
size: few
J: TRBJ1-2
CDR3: CASSQEAPQGYHGYTF
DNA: TGCGCCAGCAGCCAAGAGGCCCCACAGGGATACCATGGCTACACCTTC

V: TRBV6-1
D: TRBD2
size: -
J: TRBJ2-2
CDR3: CATRLADGELFF
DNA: TGTGCCACCCGACTAGCGGACGGGGAGCTGTTTTTT

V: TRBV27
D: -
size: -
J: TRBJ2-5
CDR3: CASSLNWGDRHETQYF
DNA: TGTGCCAGCAGTTTAAACTGGGGAGACAGGCACGAGACCCAGTACTTC

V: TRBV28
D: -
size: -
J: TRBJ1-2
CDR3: CASSPLDYGYTF
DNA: TGTGCCAGCAGTCCCCTCGACTATGGCTACACCTTC

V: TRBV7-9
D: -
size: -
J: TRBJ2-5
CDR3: CASSPGAGPETQYF
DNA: TGTGCCAGCAGCCCGGGGGCAGGGCCAGAGACCCAGTACTTC

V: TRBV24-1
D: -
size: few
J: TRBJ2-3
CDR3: CATSDPGTTDTQYF
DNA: TGTGCCACCAGTGATCCCGGGACCACAGATACGCAGTATTTT